This T cell receptor (beta chain) is drawn from a study of CD8 T cells in Susac syndrome (dated by TCRdb to the late 2010s). Notes on the research overall: Among the Susac syndrome patients who were sequenced, clinically active disease was present in 5 or 6 and clinical remission was observed in eight. At blood withdrawal, Susac syndrome patients were either therapy-naive, taking corticosteroids (in some cases with IVIg as well), or taking IVIg alone. Whether CD8+ T cell activation and differentiation in Susac syndrome was antigen driven was tested using repertoire sequencing.

Overall study results and their limits: The number of individuals in the TCR sequencing and HLA analysis was acknowledged as relatively small. No clonal expansion was detected in the CD4+ T cell repertoire of Susac syndrome patients.

RNA was extracted using the RNeasy kit, and roughly 0.5 to 1 ug of the RNA was reverse transcribed with random hexamers. TCR beta CDR3 regions were amplified with the immunoSEQ multiplex PCR assay covering 54 Vbeta and 13 Jbeta segments. PCR amplification bias was corrected using a synthetic template baseline for primer optimization and computational correction. The study's processing was this. Reads were assigned to V, D and J genes according to IMGT and analyzed in immunoSEQ Analyzer, with only productive sequences retained. To calculate clonality, Shannon entropy was normalized by log2 of the number of productive unique sequences and then subtracted from one. Public and private clones were assessed among the 100 most prevalent clones of each patient and control. Susac-specific clones were defined as absent from healthy and MS cohorts, around 1,000 published viral clones and other ImmuneACCESS disease sequences. The public reads were reprocessed in TCRdb via fastp at Q25 and MiXCR, keeping in-frame beta chains. Here each entry gathers all rows of one CDR3 protein and keeps the most common genes and DNA. The V and J calls, along with clone size, are taken from TCRdb and not from the paper's own processing. In all, the sample holds some 150,000 distinct CDR3 sequences, and roughly 95% of those were seen once. The ten largest clones take up roughly 0.16% of the sample.

As concerns this clonotype: No cognate antigen has been identified for it. Qualities for individual bases were not recorded, and no much larger clone is one base off.

Peripheral blood CD8+ and CD4+ T cells from healthy donors, Susac syndrome patients and multiple sclerosis patients were profiled using high-throughput TCR beta sequencing. Susac syndrome patients met recently defined diagnostic criteria for definite or probable disease. Bulk CD8+ and CD4+ T cells were purified magnetically by negative isolation, whereas CD8+ TEMRA cells were enriched by FACS. Blood was drawn into EDTA tubes, processed within 24 hours, and PBMCs were isolated by density gradient centrifugation. PBMCs intended for TCR sequencing were cryopreserved in liquid nitrogen and thawed later in a water bath at 37 degrees C. A purity of at least 90% was achieved for sorted or isolated CD4+, CD8+ and CD8+ TEMRA cells. CDR1 and CDR2 were assigned from the germline V gene (reference sequence) as DFQATT and SNEGSKA. The CDR3 covers 16 residues, taking in both the cysteine and the phenylalanine. Just the 48-base CDR3 DNA is kept, in frame starting at base 1. At the junction V is shortened by 0 bases and J by 0 bases, with 13 bases in between.

The sequencing input was CD4+ T cells from PBMCs. The receptor was isolated from a human donor with Susac syndrome. The chain links TRBV20-1 with TRBJ2-3, with no confident D gene call. The CDR3 corresponds to CSARDMRKTSTDTQYF. The nucleotides are TGCAGTGCTAGAGATATGAGGAAAACTAGCACAGATACGCAGTATTTT.